The sample holds a few counts of the clone carrying this T cell receptor (beta chain). What it recognizes is unknown. The CDR3 spans 17 residues. The data were obtained in a study of beta chain features in type 1 diabetes. Broader study findings: Among patients with Type 1 diabetes, TCRB CDR3s were moderately but significantly shorter in every one of the four CD4+ subsets.

Of the isolated RNA, all was reverse transcribed, and so the sequenced material was expressed TCRB transcripts. The method was immunoSEQ multiplex PCR; TCRdb's version includes in-frame clones alone and lacks a portion of them. This table holds under 300,000 clones, around 13% found once. This sequence was found in a man younger than 45 with type 1 diabetes. Sequences were obtained from naive CD4+ T cells from blood. The J gene is TRBJ2-5, the V gene TRBV21-1; the tabulated D call, TRBD2, remains unverified against the DNA. TRBV21-1 is recorded as a pseudogene. The CDR3 coding sequence is TGTGCCAGCAGCCAGCGAAGGTGCGGGGGGCGCCAAGAGACCCAGTACTTC. Translated, it gives CASSQRRCGGRQETQYF.